Listed below are T cell receptor beta chains from one sample, sequenced in a study of CD8+ T cells in alopecia areata. Method: immunoSEQ multiplex PCR; TCRdb's copy keeps in-frame clones and lacks some. The sample consists of 150,000 to 200,000 clones, 60% of them appearing once. Here the sequenced sample was CD4+ T cells sorted from blood, taken at week 24, from a patient treated with tofacitinib. All receptors derive from a human donor with alopecia areata. Each CDR3 is given with its conserved first and last residue. Fields, in order: J gene, V gene, clone size, D gene, CDR3 DNA, CDR3 protein. The D gene is left open where the match is weak. Expanded clones are given a class, and other clones once, few, many or no size at all.

J: TRBJ1-6; V: TRBV27; size: few; D: NA; DNA: TGTGCCAGCAGTTGGGGGACAACAGATAATTCACCCCTCCACTTT; CDR3: CASSWGTTDNSPLHF
J: TRBJ2-2; V: TRBV11-2; size: NA; D: NA; DNA: TGTGCCAGCAGCTCCGGTGTAGGGATGTTTTTT; CDR3: CASSSGVGMFF
J: TRBJ2-2; V: TRBV7-9; size: NA; D: TRBD2; DNA: TGTGCCAGCAGCGGCGGGCGGCTAGCGGGCACCGGGGAGCTGTTTTTT; CDR3: CASSGGRLAGTGELFF
J: TRBJ1-2; V: TRBV5-1; size: NA; D: NA; DNA: TGCGCCAGCAGCTTAGACGGTGGCTACACCTTC; CDR3: CASSLDGGYTF
J: TRBJ1-2; V: TRBV6-5; size: few; D: TRBD1; DNA: TGTGCCAGCTCGGGACAGGGGGCCGGAAACTATGGCTACACCTTC; CDR3: CASSGQGAGNYGYTF
J: TRBJ2-7; V: TRBV6-1; size: NA; D: TRBD1; DNA: TGTGCCAGCAGTGCTGGGGCAGGGGGTCCCCTTCTCGAGCAGTACTTC; CDR3: CASSAGAGGPLLEQYF
J: TRBJ2-7; V: TRBV4-1; size: few; D: NA; DNA: TGCGCCAGCAGCCAAGTGGTATCTCCGGCCAGGTACTCCTACGAGCAGTACTTC; CDR3: CASSQVVSPARYSYEQYF
J: TRBJ2-2; V: TRBV9; size: few; D: NA; DNA: TGTGCCAGCAGCGTAGGAGCCGGACAAAACACCGGGGAGCTGTTTTTT; CDR3: CASSVGAGQNTGELFF
J: TRBJ2-1; V: TRBV4-3; size: few; D: TRBD2; DNA: TGCGCCAGCAGCCGACGCGGGGGAGACGCGCAGTTCTTC; CDR3: CASSRRGGDAQFF
J: TRBJ2-5; V: TRBV7-8; size: NA; D: TRBD2; DNA: TGTGCCAGCAGCCCCCCTCTAGCGGGGAACCAAGAGACCCAGTACTTC; CDR3: CASSPPLAGNQETQYF
J: TRBJ1-6; V: TRBV27; size: NA; D: TRBD1; DNA: TGTGCCAGCAGTTCACCTCGGACAGGGGCTAGGAGTAATTCACCCCTCCACTTT; CDR3: CASSSPRTGARSNSPLHF
J: TRBJ2-2; V: TRBV29-1; size: few; D: NA; DNA: TGCAGCGTTGTCCGACAGTACACCGGGGAGCTGTTTTTT; CDR3: CSVVRQYTGELFF
J: TRBJ1-6; V: TRBV30; size: NA; D: NA; DNA: TGTGCCTCCCTACGGGGTCCGAACTCACCCCTCCACTTT; CDR3: CASLRGPNSPLHF
J: TRBJ2-1; V: TRBV5-1; size: few; D: TRBD1; DNA: TGCGCCAGCAGCCCTACCGGGACAGGGTACAATGAGCAGTTCTTC; CDR3: CASSPTGTGYNEQFF
J: TRBJ2-2; V: TRBV2; size: few; D: NA; DNA: TGTGCCAGCCTTTGGGGGTTTGGAACCGGGGAGCTGTTTTTT; CDR3: CASLWGFGTGELFF
J: TRBJ2-1; V: TRBV5-4; size: NA; D: TRBD1; DNA: TGTGCCAGCAGACCTCCGGACAGGGGGGAGAATGAGCAGTTCTTC; CDR3: CASRPPDRGENEQFF
J: TRBJ2-2; V: TRBV2; size: NA; D: TRBD2; DNA: TGTGCCAGCTTGACTAGCGGATCGAACACCGGGGAGCTGTTTTTT; CDR3: CASLTSGSNTGELFF
J: TRBJ2-7; V: TRBV5-6; size: NA; D: NA; DNA: TGTGCCAGCAGCTTGTCCGGCTACGAGCAGTACTTC; CDR3: CASSLSGYEQYF
J: TRBJ2-3; V: TRBV25-1; size: once; D: TRBD1; DNA: TGTGCCAGCAGTGAATTGGGACAGGGGTATGGCACAGATACGCAGTATTTT; CDR3: CASSELGQGYGTDTQYF
J: TRBJ2-3; V: TRBV7-2; size: once; D: NA; DNA: TGTGCCAGCAGCCCCCCCGGCACAGATACGCAGTATTTT; CDR3: CASSPPGTDTQYF
J: TRBJ2-7; V: TRBV2; size: few; D: NA; DNA: TGTGCCAGCAGTGAAGAGGGCCCAGGGGAGTACTTC; CDR3: CASSEEGPGEYF
J: TRBJ1-2; V: TRBV29-1; size: NA; D: NA; DNA: TGCAGCGTTGCCCTGGGCTTTAAGGGCATAGACTATGGCTACACCTTC; CDR3: CSVALGFKGIDYGYTF
J: TRBJ2-7; V: TRBV29-1; size: NA; D: NA; DNA: TGCAGTGTTCTTGTTGGGGGACCCTACGAGCAGTACTTC; CDR3: CSVLVGGPYEQYF
J: TRBJ1-6; V: TRBV27; size: NA; D: NA; DNA: TGTGCCAGCAGTTCCGGACAGAATAATTCACCCCTCCACTTT; CDR3: CASSSGQNNSPLHF
J: TRBJ1-1; V: TRBV29-1; size: NA; D: NA; DNA: TGCAGCGTGGGGACCTTCGGGGACACTGAAGCTTTCTTT; CDR3: CSVGTFGDTEAFF
J: TRBJ1-1; V: TRBV5-5; size: NA; D: NA; DNA: TGTGCCAGCAGCTTGGCCCTAGGGGCGGTGGGGAACACTGAAGCTTTCTTT; CDR3: CASSLALGAVGNTEAFF
J: TRBJ1-5; V: TRBV6-5; size: NA; D: TRBD1; DNA: TGTGCCAGCAGTTTAAGACCGACAGGGGGAAATCAGCCCCAGCATTTT; CDR3: CASSLRPTGGNQPQHF
J: TRBJ1-1; V: TRBV29-1; size: NA; D: NA; DNA: TGCAGCGTCGTCCTGCGGATGAACACTGAAGCTTTCTTT; CDR3: CSVVLRMNTEAFF
J: TRBJ1-2; V: TRBV7-2; size: NA; D: TRBD1; DNA: TGTGCCAGCAGCTTTGACAGGGAGGGCTATGGCTACACCTTC; CDR3: CASSFDREGYGYTF
J: TRBJ2-1; V: TRBV29-1; size: once; D: TRBD1; DNA: TGCAGCGTTCGGATGGGACAGAACTCCTACAATGAGCAGTTCTTC; CDR3: CSVRMGQNSYNEQFF